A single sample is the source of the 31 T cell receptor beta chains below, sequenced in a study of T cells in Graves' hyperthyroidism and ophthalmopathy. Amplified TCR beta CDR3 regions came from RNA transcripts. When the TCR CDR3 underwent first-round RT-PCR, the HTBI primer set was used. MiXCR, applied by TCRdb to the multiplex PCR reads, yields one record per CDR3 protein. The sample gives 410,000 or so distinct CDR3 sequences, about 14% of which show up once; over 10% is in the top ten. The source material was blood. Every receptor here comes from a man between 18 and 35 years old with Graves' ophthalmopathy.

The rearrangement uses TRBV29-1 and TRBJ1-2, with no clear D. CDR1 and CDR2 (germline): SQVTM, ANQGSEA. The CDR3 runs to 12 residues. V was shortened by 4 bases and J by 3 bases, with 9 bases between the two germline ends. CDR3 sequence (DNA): TGCAGCGTTGGGCCGGGCTACTATGGCTACACCTTC. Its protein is CSVGPGYYGYTF.

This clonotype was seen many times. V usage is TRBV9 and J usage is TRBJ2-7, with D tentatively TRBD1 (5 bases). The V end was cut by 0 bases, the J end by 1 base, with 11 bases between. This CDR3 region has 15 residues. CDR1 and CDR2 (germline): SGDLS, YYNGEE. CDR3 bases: TGTGCCAGCAGCGTAGGTCTCGACAGTTCCTACGAGCAGTACTTC. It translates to CASSVGLDSSYEQYF.

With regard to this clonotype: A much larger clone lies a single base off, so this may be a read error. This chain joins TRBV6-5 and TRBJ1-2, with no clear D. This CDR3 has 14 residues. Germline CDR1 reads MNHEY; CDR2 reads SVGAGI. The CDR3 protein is CASSYTDGNYVYTF. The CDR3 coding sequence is TGTGCCAGCAGTTACACCGACGGAAACTATGTCTACACCTTC.

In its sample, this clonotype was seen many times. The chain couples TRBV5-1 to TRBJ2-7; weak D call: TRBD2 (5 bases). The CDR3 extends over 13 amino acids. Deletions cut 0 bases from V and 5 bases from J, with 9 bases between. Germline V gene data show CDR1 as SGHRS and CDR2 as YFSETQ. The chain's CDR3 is CASSLGAEDEQYF. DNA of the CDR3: TGCGCCAGCAGCTTGGGTGCGGAGGACGAGCAGTACTTC.

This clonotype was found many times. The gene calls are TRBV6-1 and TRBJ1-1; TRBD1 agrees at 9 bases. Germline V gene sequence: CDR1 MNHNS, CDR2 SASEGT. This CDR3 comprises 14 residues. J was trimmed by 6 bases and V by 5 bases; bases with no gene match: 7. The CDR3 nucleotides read TGTGCCAGCAGTTGGGACAGGGAACATTCTGAAGCTTTCTTT. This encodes CASSWDREHSEAFF.

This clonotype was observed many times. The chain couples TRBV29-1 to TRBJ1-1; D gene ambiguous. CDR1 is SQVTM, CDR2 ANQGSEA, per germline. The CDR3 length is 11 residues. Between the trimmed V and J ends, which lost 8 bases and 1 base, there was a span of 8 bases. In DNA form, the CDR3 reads TGCAGCTCATCGGGGAACACTGAAGCTTTCTTT. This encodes CSSSGNTEAFF.

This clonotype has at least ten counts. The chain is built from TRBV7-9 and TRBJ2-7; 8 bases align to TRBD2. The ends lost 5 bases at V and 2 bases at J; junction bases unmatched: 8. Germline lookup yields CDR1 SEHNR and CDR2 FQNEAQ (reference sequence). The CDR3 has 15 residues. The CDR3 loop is CASSTAGTSTYEQYF. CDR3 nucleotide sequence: TGTGCCAGCAGCACAGCCGGGACTAGTACCTACGAGCAGTACTTC.

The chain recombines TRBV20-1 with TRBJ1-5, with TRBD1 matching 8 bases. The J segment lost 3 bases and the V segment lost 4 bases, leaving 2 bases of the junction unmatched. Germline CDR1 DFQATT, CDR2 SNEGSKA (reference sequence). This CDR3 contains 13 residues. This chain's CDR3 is CSAKGQDNQPQHF. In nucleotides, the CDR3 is TGCAGTGCTAAGGGACAGGACAATCAGCCCCAGCATTTT.

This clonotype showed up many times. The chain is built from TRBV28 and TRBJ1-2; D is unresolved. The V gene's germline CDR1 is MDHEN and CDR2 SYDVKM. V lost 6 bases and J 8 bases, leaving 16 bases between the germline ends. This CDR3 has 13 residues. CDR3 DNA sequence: TGTGCCAGCAGCCTGCAGGTCCCCAAAGGCTACACCTTC. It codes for CASSLQVPKGYTF.

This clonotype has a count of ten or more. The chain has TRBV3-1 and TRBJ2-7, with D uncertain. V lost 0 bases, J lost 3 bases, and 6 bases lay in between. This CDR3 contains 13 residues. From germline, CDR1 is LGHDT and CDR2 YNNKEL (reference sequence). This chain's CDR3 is CASSQDLGYEQYF. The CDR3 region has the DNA TGTGCCAGCAGCCAAGATCTCGGCTACGAGCAGTACTTC.

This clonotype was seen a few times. In DNA, the CDR3 is TGTGCCAGCAGTCCTCCGGGACCAGAGGAAAAACTGTTTTTT. This encodes CASSPPGPEEKLFF. J is TRBJ1-4 and V is TRBV27, with TRBD1 as a possible D gene (5 bases). Germline V gene data show CDR1 as MNHEY and CDR2 as SMNVEV (reference sequence). The CDR3 consists of 14 residues. The ends were cut back, 5 bases at V and 8 bases at J, with 15 bases in the middle.

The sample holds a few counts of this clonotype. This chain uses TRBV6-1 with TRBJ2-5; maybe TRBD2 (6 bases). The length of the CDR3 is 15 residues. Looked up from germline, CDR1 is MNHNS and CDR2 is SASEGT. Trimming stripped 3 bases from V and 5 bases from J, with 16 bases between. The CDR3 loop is CASSDLTTGEETQYF. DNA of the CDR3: TGTGCCAGCAGTGACCTGACGACGGGGGAGGAGACCCAGTACTTC.

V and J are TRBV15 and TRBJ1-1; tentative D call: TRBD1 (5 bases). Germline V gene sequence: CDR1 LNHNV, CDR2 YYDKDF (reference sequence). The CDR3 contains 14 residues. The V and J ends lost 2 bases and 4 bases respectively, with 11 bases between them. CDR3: CATSRPRVGTEAFF. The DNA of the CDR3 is TGTGCCACCAGCAGACCCAGGGTCGGCACTGAAGCTTTCTTT. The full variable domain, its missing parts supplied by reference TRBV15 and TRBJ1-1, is DAMVIQNPRYQVTQFGKPVTLSCSQTLNHNVMYWYQQKSSQAPKLLFHYYDKDFNNEADTPDNFQSRRPNTSFCFLDIRSPGLGDTAMYLCATSRPRVGTEAFFGQGTRLTVV.

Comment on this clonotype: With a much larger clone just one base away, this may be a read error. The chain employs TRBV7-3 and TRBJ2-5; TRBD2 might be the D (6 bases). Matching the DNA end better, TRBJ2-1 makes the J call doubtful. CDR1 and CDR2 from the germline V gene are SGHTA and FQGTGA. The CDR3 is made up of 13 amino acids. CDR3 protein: CASSPSEQETQFF. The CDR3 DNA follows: TGTGCCAGCAGCCCTAGCGAACAAGAGACCCAGTTCTTC.

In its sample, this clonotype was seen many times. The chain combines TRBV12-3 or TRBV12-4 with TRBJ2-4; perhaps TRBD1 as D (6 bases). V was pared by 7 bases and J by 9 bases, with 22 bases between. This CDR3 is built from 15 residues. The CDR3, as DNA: TGTGCCAGCACCCACTCGGACAGCGTTTTTAGCATTCAGTACTTC. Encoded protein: CASTHSDSVFSIQYF.

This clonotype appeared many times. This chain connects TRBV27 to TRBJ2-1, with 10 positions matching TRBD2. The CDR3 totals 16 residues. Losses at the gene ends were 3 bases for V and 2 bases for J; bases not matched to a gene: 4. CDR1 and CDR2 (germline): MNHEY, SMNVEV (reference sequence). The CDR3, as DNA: TGTGCCAGCAGTTTGGGGACTAGCGAACCCTACAATGAGCAGTTCTTC. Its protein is CASSLGTSEPYNEQFF.

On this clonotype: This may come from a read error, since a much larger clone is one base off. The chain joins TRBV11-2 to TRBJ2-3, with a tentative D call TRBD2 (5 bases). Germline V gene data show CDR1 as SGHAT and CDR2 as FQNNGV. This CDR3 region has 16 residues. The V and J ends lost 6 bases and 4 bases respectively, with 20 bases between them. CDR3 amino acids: CASSLQRYYSADTQYF. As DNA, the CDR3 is TGTGCCAGCAGTTTGCAGCGATATTATAGCGCAGATACGCAGTATTTT.

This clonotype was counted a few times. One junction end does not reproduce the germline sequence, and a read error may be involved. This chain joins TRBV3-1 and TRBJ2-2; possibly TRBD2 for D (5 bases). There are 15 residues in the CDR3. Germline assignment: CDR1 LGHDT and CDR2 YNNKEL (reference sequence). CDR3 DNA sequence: TGTGCCAGCAGCCAAGACTACCCGAACACCGGGGAGCTGTCTTTT. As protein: CASSQDYPNTGELSF.

CDR3 nucleotides: TGTGCCAGCAGCTTGGTTCGGCAGGCTAGACCTTTCTACGAGCAGTACTTC. Translating it yields CASSLVRQARPFYEQYF. The V call is TRBV5-5, the J call TRBJ2-7; D is uncertain. CDR1 and CDR2 (germline): SGHKS, YYEKEE (reference sequence). The germline V and J ends were trimmed by 0 bases and 3 bases, with 19 bases remaining between them. The CDR3 covers 17 residues.

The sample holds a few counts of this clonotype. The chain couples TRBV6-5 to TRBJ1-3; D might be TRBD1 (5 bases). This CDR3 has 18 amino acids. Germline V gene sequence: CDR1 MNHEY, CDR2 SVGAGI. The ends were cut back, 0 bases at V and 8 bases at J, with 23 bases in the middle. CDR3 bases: TGTGCCAGCAGTTACTCTGTAGATCGGGACGAGCAAGCGGACACCATATATTTT. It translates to CASSYSVDRDEQADTIYF.

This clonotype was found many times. As DNA, the CDR3 is TGTGCCTGGAGTCCAGACAGCTACGAGCAGTACTTC. The encoded protein is CAWSPDSYEQYF. The chain employs TRBV30 and TRBJ2-7, with D tentatively TRBD1 (5 bases). The V gene's germline CDR1 is GTSNPN and CDR2 SVGIG (reference sequence). Trimming removed 2 bases from V and 3 bases from J, with 8 bases in between. The CDR3 spans 12 residues.

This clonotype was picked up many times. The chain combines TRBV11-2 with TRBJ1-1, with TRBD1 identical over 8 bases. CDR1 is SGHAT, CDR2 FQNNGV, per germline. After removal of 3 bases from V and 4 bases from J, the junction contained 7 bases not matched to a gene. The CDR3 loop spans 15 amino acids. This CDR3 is CASSLTGALSTEAFF. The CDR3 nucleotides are TGTGCCAGCAGCTTGACAGGGGCCCTGAGCACTGAAGCTTTCTTT.

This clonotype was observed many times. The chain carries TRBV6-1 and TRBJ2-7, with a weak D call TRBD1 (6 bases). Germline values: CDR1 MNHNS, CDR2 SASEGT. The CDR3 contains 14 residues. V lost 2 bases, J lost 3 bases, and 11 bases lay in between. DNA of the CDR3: TGTGCCAGCAGTGAATCTGGGGGCCTCTACGAGCAGTACTTC. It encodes CASSESGGLYEQYF.

CDR3 DNA: TGCAGTTCCCGGGTCGGGGGGGAGTATACGCAGTATTTT. As protein: CSSRVGGEYTQYF. This chain joins TRBV20-1 and TRBJ2-3; 8 nucleotides match TRBD2. Trimming took 8 bases from V and 7 from J; bases not matched to a gene: 11. The CDR3 has 13 residues. Germline lookup yields CDR1 DFQATT and CDR2 SNEGSKA (reference sequence).

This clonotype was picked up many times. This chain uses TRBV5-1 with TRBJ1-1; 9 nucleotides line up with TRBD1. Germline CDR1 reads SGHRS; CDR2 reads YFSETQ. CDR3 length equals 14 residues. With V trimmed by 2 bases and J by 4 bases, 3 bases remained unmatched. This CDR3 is CASSFQGQGTEAFF. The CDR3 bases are TGCGCCAGCAGCTTTCAGGGACAGGGCACTGAAGCTTTCTTT.

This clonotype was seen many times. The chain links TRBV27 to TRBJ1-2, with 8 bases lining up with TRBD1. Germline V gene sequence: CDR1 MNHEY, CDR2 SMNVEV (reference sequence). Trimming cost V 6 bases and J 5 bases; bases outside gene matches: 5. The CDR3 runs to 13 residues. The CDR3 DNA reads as TGTGCCAGCAGAGCGACAGGGGAGTATGGCTACACCTTC. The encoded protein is CASRATGEYGYTF.

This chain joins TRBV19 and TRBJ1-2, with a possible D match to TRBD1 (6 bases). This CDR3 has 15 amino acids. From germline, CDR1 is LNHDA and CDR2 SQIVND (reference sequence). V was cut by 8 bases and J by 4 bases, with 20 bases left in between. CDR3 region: CASFGTPSRVYGYTF. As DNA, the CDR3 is TGTGCCAGTTTCGGGACACCTAGCCGGGTCTATGGCTACACCTTC.

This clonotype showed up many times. CDR3 in DNA: TGTGCCAGCAGTCCAGGGTTTAGCTATGGCTACACCTTC. It encodes CASSPGFSYGYTF. This rearrangement joins TRBV27 to TRBJ1-2; possible D gene TRBD1, 5 bases. The ends were cut back, 5 bases at V and 4 bases at J, with 11 bases in the middle. Germline lookup yields CDR1 MNHEY and CDR2 SMNVEV (reference sequence). The CDR3 is made up of 13 amino acids.

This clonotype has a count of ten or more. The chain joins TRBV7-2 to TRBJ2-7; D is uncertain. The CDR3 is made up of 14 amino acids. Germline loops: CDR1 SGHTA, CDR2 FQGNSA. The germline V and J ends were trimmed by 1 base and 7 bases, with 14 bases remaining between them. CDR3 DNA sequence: TGTGCCAGCAGCTTAGGGCTTACCATGGTTGAGCAGTACTTC. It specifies CASSLGLTMVEQYF.

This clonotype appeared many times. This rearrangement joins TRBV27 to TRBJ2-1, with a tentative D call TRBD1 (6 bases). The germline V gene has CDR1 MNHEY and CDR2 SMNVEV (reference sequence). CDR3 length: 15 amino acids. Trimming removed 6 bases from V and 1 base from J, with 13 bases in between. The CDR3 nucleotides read TGTGCCAGCAGACATAGACAGGTGTCCTACAATGAGCAGTTCTTC. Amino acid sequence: CASRHRQVSYNEQFF.

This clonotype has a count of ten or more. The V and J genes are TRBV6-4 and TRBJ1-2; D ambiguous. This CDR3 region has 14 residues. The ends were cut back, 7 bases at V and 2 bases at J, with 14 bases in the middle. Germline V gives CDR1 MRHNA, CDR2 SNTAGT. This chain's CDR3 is CASTSDEGNYGYTF. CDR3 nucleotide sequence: TGTGCCAGCACTTCGGACGAGGGAAACTATGGCTACACCTTC.